The rows below give T cell receptor beta chains drawn from one sample of a study of blood T cell repertoires in COVID-19. Measured with immunoSEQ multiplex PCR; TCRdb has only the in-frame clones, and not every one. Here the sample spans 95,000 to 150,000 clones, over 75% being singletons. Sequencing input: peripheral blood. Source of these receptors: a woman over 75 with acute or convalescent COVID-19. Each CDR3 is given with its conserved first and last residue. Fields, in order: CDR3 length, V gene, CDR3 protein.

>17|TRBV2
CASMGRQGAGSTDTQYF
>15|TRBV19
CASSSGAGLAGELFF
>14|TRBV10-2
CASSERGTNYGYTF
>15|TRBV7-3
CASSSRGARGDTQYF
>17|TRBV28
CASSRTGRGSSNQPQHF
>10|TRBV2
CALKENEQFF
>15|TRBV5-5
CASSLDQGTDQPQHF
>16|TRBV7-2
CASSLALRDRGETQYF
>14|TRBV15
CATSRYDRDTEAFF
>15|TRBV5-5
CASSLAGQGWQPQHF
>15|TRBV5-1
CASRRAGGTGTEAFF
>14|TRBV5-1
CASSLDAHNTEAFF
>15|TRBV2
CASTDGGGWFGTQYF
>16|TRBV27
CASSLGRGTSTDTQYF
>15|TRBV6-5
CASTLSFARDSPLHF
>14|TRBV10-3
CAIRGQGAGGELFF